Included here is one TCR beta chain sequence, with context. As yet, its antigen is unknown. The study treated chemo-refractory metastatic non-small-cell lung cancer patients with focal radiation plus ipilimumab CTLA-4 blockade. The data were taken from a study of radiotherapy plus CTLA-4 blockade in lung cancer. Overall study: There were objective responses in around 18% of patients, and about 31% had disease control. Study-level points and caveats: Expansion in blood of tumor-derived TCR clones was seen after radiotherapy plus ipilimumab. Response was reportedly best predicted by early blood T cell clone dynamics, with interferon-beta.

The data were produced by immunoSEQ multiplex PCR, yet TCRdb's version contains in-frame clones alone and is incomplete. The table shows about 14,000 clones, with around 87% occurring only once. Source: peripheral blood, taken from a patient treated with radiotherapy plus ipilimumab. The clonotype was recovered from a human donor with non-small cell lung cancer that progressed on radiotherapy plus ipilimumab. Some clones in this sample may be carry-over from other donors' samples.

Here the CDR3 DNA reads TGTGCCTGGAGTTACGGGACTAGCGACTACAATGAGCAGTTCTTC. Protein sequence: CAWSYGTSDYNEQFF. The chain joins TRBV30 to TRBJ2-1, with TRBD2 matching 10 bases. This CDR3 spans 15 amino acids. Per germline, CDR1 GTSNPN and CDR2 SVGIG (reference sequence). J lost 3 bases, V lost 2 bases, and 4 bases had no gene match. Full variable domain (missing parts from reference TRBV30 and TRBJ2-1): SQTIHQWPATLVQPVGSPLSLECTVEGTSNPNLYWYRQAAGRGLQLLFYSVGIGQISSEVPQNLSASRPQDRQFILSSKKLLLSDSGFYLCAWSYGTSDYNEQFFGPGTRLTVL.